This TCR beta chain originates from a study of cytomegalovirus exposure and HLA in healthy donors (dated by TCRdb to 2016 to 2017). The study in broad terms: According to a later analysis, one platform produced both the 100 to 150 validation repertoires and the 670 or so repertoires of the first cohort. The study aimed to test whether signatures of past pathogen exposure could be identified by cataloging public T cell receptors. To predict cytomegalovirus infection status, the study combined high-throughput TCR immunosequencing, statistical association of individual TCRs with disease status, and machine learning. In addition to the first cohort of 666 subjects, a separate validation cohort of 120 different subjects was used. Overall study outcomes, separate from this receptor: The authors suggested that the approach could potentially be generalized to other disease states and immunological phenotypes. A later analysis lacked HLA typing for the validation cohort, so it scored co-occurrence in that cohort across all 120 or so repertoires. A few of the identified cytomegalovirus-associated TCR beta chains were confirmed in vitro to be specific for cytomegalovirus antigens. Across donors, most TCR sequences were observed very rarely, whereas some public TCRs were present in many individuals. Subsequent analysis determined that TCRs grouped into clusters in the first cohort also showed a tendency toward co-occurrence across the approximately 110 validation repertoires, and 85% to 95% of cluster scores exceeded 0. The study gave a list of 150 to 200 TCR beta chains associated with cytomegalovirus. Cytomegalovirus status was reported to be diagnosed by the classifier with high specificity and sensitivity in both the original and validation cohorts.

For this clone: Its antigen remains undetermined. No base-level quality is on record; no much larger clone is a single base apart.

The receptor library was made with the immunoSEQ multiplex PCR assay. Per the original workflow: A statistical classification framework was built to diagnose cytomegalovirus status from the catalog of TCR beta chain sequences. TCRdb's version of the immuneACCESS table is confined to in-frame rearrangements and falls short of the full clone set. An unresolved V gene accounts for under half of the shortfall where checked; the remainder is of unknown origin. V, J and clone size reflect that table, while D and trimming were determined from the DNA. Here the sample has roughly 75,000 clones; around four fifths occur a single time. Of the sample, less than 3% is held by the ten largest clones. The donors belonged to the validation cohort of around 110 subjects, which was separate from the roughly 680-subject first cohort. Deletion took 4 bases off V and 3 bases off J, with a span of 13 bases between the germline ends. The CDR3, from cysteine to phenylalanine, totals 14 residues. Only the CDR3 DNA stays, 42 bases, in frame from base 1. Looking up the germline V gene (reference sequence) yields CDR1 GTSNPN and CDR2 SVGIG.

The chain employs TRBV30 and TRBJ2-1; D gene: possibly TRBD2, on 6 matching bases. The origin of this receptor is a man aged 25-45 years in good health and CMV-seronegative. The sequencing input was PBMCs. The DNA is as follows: TGTGCCTGGAAAGTGGAGGGCCTCTACAATGAGCAGTTCTTC. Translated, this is CAWKVEGLYNEQFF.